This T cell receptor (beta chain) was observed in a study of cytotoxic CD8 clonotypes in ibrutinib-treated CLL. V was pared by 5 bases and J by 5 bases, with 16 bases between. This CDR3 is built from 14 residues. Germline loops: CDR1 MGHDK, CDR2 SYGVNS. TCRdb keeps only in-frame clones here, not all; method: immunoSEQ multiplex PCR. The sample contains some 92,000 clones, over 60% of which appear only once. This clone has a single count. Sequences were derived from PBMCs, sampled after 24 months of ibrutinib treatment. The chain links TRBV25-1 to TRBJ2-7; a weak D match, TRBD2 (6 bases). The sequence came from a human donor with chronic lymphocytic leukemia. For the CDR3, the DNA is TGTGCCAGCAGTCCCGCGGGACCCAACGACGAGCAGTACTTC. Amino acid sequence: CASSPAGPNDEQYF.